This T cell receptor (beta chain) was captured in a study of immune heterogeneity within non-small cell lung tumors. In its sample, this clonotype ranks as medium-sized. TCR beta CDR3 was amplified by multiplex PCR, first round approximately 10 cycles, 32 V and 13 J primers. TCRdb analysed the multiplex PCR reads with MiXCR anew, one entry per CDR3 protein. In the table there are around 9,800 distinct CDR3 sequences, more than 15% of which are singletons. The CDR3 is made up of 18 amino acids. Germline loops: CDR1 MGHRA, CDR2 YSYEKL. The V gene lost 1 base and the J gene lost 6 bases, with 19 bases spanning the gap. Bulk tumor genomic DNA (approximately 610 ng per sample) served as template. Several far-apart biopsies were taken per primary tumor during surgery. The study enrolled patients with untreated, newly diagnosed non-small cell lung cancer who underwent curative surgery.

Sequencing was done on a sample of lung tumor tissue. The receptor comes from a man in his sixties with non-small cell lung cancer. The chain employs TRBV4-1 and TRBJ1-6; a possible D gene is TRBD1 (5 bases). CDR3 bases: TGCGCCAGCAGCCAAGTCAGTCGGGGGAGTTTGGGTAATTCACCCCTCCACTTT. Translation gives CASSQVSRGSLGNSPLHF.